This note documents a single TCR beta chain sequence. Per germline, CDR1 LNHDA and CDR2 SQIVND (reference sequence). CDR3 length: 16 amino acids. V gave up 2 bases and J gave up 1 base; unmatched junction bases: 8. The sample belongs to a study of cytomegalovirus exposure and HLA in healthy donors. The assay was immunoSEQ multiplex PCR, and TCRdb's table has in-frame clones only and misses some. The sample has around 190,000 clones; about 85% are singletons. The rearrangement joins TRBV19 to TRBJ2-7; 7 bases map to TRBD1. This clonotype was obtained from a man between 18 and 35 years old in good health and CMV-seropositive. Source material: PBMCs. In DNA, the CDR3 is TGTGCCAGTAGTATAAGCATCCGACAGGGTTCCTACGAGCAGTACTTC. It yields the protein CASSISIRQGSYEQYF.